This T cell receptor beta chain came from a study of T cell repertoires in cytomegalovirus infection. Background on the study: Epitope selection comprised recently identified HLA-C-restricted CMV epitopes and well-studied HLA-B-restricted CMV epitopes. A matching HLA type, together with CMV infection, was signaled by public TCR beta signatures.

V was shortened by 3 bases and J by 4 bases, with 13 bases between the two germline ends. Germline CDR1 and CDR2: SEHNR and FQNEAQ (reference sequence). This CDR3 is built from 15 residues. Findings of the study overall: What dominated the ex vivo response were HLA-C-restricted CMV-specific TCR beta clonotypes.

On this clonotype itself: Its antigen remains unknown.

TCRdb itself ran the reads through MiXCR, one entry per CDR3 protein. In the table there are around 85,000 distinct CDR3 sequences, around 49% of which are singletons. Source: CD8+ T cells from cultured PBMCs, taken from culture after CMV antigen stimulation. This chain connects TRBV7-9 to TRBJ2-1, with D unclear. This clonotype originated in a human donor in good health (CMV status not recorded). Some clones in this sample may be carry-over from other donors' samples. The CDR3 DNA sequence: TGTGCCAGCAGCTTGGGTAGCCCGGTATACAATGAGCAGTTCTTC. Its translation: CASSLGSPVYNEQFF.